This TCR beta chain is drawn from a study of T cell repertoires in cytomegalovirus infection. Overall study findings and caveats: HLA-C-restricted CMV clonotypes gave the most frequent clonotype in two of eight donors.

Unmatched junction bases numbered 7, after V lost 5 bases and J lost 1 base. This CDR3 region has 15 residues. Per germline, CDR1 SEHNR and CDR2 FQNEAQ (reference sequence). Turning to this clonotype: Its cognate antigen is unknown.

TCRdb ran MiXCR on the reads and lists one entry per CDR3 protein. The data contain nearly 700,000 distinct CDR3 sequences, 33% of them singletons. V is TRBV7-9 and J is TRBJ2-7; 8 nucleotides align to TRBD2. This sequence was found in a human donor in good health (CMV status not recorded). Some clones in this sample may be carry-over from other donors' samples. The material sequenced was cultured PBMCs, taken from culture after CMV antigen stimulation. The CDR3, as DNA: TGTGCCAGCAGCCCGCGGGGGGACGGGTCCTACGAGCAGTACTTC. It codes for CASSPRGDGSYEQYF. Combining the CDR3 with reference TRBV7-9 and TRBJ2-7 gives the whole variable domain DTGVSQNPRHKITKRGQNVTFRCDPISEHNRLYWYRQTLGQGPEFLTYFQNEAQLEKSRLLSDRFSAERPKGSFSTLEIQRTEQGDSAMYLCASSPRGDGSYEQYFGPGTRLTVT.